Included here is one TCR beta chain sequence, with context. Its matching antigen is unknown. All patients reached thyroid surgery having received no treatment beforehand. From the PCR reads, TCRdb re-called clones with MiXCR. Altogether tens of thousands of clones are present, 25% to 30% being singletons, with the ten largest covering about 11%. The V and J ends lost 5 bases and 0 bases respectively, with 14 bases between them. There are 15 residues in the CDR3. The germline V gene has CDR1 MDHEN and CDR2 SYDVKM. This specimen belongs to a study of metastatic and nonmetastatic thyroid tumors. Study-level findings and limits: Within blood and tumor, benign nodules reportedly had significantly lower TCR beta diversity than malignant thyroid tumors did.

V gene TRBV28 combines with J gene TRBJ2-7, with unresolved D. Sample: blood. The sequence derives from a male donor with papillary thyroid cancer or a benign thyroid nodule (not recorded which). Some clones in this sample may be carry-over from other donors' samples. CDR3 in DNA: TGTGCCAGCAGTCCCTCCATAGGTTTCTCCTACGAGCAGTACTTC. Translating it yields CASSPSIGFSYEQYF.